These 20 T cell receptor beta chains originate from one sample sequenced in a study of OX40 agonist ivuxolimab in advanced cancers. Clones were read by immunoSEQ multiplex PCR, and TCRdb kept only the in-frame ones, dropping some. The data hold 62,000 or so clones, with roughly 89% observed a single time. The sequencing here drew on CD4+ or CD8+ T cells sorted from blood, taken in a trial of the OX40 agonist ivuxolimab. Source of these receptors: an adult with an advanced solid tumor such as melanoma, head and neck, liver or kidney cancer.

The rearrangement joins TRBV29-1 to TRBJ1-2, with D perhaps matching TRBD1 (5 bases). This CDR3 has 14 amino acids. Trimming removed 2 bases at V and 0 bases at J, with 10 bases between. Germline CDR1 is SQVTM and CDR2 is ANQGSEA. Here the CDR3 reads CSVEPGRSNYGYTF. DNA for the CDR3: TGCAGCGTTGAACCGGGACGGTCTAACTATGGCTACACCTTC.

The chain is built from TRBV7-2 and TRBJ2-3; maybe TRBD2 (5 bases). The CDR3 runs 15 residues. V was pared by 6 bases and J by 6 bases, with 19 bases between. In germline, CDR1 is SGHTA, CDR2 FQGNSA. The CDR3 sequence is CASRTNQRPGDTQYF. DNA for the CDR3: TGTGCCAGCAGGACCAACCAGCGGCCGGGGGATACGCAGTATTTT.

V and J are TRBV18 and TRBJ2-1; 10 bases fit TRBD2. The V segment lost 3 bases and the J segment 3 bases; nucleotides outside the gene matches: 2. This CDR3 contains 15 residues. Germline lookup yields CDR1 KGHSH and CDR2 LQKENI. CDR3: CASSPTSGIYNEQFF. The CDR3 region has the DNA TGTGCCAGCTCACCCACTAGCGGGATCTACAATGAGCAGTTCTTC.

The V gene is TRBV11-3, the J gene TRBJ2-5; D perhaps matches TRBD1 (6 bases). The germline V gene has CDR1 SGHNT and CDR2 YENEEA. The CDR3 loop spans 16 amino acids. The V and J ends lost 6 bases and 2 bases respectively, with 19 bases between them. CDR3 in DNA: TGTGCCAGCAGGCGACGGCTAACAGGGAGTCAAGAGACCCAGTACTTC. As protein: CASRRRLTGSQETQYF.

In DNA form, the CDR3 reads TGTGCCAGCAGTTTAGGCCTAGCGAACGAGCAGTACTTC. This translates into CASSLGLANEQYF. The chain is built from TRBV28 and TRBJ2-7, with D perhaps matching TRBD2 (6 bases). V was shortened by 2 bases and J by 5 bases, with 10 bases between the two germline ends. This CDR3 spans 13 amino acids. Germline CDR1 reads MDHEN; CDR2 reads SYDVKM.

This chain links TRBV15 with TRBJ2-3; a weak D match, TRBD2 (5 bases). Per the germline V gene, CDR1 is LNHNV and CDR2 is YYDKDF (reference sequence). The CDR3 consists of 16 residues. V shed 1 base and J shed 2 bases, with 13 bases lying between them. The CDR3 DNA sequence: TGTGCCACCAGCAGAGGACCGGGGATCTCCACAGATACGCAGTATTTT. It is translated as CATSRGPGISTDTQYF.

Of note for this clone: The junction shows a germline mismatch at one end, possibly a read error. This chain uses TRBV6-6 with TRBJ1-2; 7 positions match TRBD1. The CDR3 is 13 amino acids. In germline, CDR1 is MNHNY, CDR2 SVGAGI (reference sequence). CDR3 sequence reads: CASTYGTDYGYTF. DNA of the CDR3: TGTGCCAGCACTTACGGGACAGACTATGGCTACACCTTC.

The chain couples TRBV5-6 to TRBJ1-2; D remains unclear. This CDR3 is built from 12 residues. V was clipped by 1 base and J by 7 bases, with 8 bases between them. Germline values: CDR1 SGHDT, CDR2 YYEEEE. CDR3 bases: TGTGCCAGCAGCTTGAAGAACGGTGGCTACACCTTC. It encodes CASSLKNGGYTF.

The CDR3, as DNA: TGTGCCAGCAAGTTCCCCGGGCGGAACTATGGCTACACCTTC. Protein sequence: CASKFPGRNYGYTF. This chain joins TRBV6-1 and TRBJ1-2; D not certain. V was shortened by 7 bases and J by 2 bases, with 14 bases between the two germline ends. This CDR3 is built from 14 residues. The V gene's germline CDR1 is MNHNS and CDR2 SASEGT.

The genes are TRBV27 and TRBJ2-2; TRBD1 matches at 7 bases. The CDR3 loop spans 16 amino acids. The junction had 10 bases not matched to a gene; V was cut back by 2 bases and J by 7 bases. The germline gives CDR1 MNHEY, CDR2 SMNVEV (reference sequence). CDR3 amino acids: CASSLRSRGLGGELFF. The CDR3 nucleotides are TGTGCCAGCAGTTTAAGGTCCAGGGGGTTGGGCGGGGAGCTGTTTTTT.

J is TRBJ2-3 and V is TRBV19; 10 nucleotides agree with TRBD1. The V gene's germline CDR1 is LNHDA and CDR2 SQIVND (reference sequence). V lost 5 bases, J lost 3 bases, and 2 bases stayed unmatched. This CDR3 has 14 amino acids. The CDR3 sequence is CASSLGQGTDTQYF. CDR3 nucleotides: TGTGCCAGTAGTTTGGGACAGGGGACAGATACGCAGTATTTT.

This clone has just one count. This chain uses TRBV5-1 with TRBJ2-4; 9 bases line up with TRBD1. V lost 3 bases to trimming and J lost 7 bases; unmatched junction nucleotides: 11. Germline values: CDR1 SGHRS, CDR2 YFSETQ. This CDR3 contains 16 residues. Here the CDR3 DNA reads TGCGCCAGCAGCTCACGGGGGACAGGGACGATGAACATTCAGTACTTC. Encoded protein: CASSSRGTGTMNIQYF.

For this clone: One junction end disagrees with the germline gene, perhaps due to a read error. The chain links TRBV7-7 to TRBJ2-2; D gene ambiguous. The CDR3 extends over 13 amino acids. Germline V CDR1 and CDR2: SSHAT, FNYEAQ (reference sequence). The CDR3 protein is CASSLGQNGELFF. CDR3 nucleotides: TGTGCTAGCAGCCTGGGTCAAAACGGGGAGCTGTTTTTT.

V is TRBV5-1 and J is TRBJ2-6; possible D gene TRBD2, 6 bases. This CDR3 has 18 amino acids. Germline-derived CDR1 and CDR2 are SGHRS and YFSETQ. V gave up 4 bases and J gave up 0 bases, with 17 bases separating them. The CDR3, as DNA: TGCGCCAGCAGCCCTAGGGCTAGCGCCGCCTCTGGGGCCAACGTCCTGACTTTC. Residues: CASSPRASAASGANVLTF. Based on the CDR3 plus reference TRBV5-1 and TRBJ2-6, the full variable domain is KAGVTQTPRYLIKTRGQQVTLSCSPISGHRSVSWYQQTPGQGLQFLFEYFSETQRNKGNFPGRFSGRQFSNSRSEMNVSTLELGDSALYLCASSPRASAASGANVLTFGAGSRLTVL.

V usage is TRBV6-5 and J usage is TRBJ1-2, with 10 bases identical to TRBD1. CDR3 length equals 16 residues. Losses at the gene ends were 4 bases for V and 3 bases for J; bases not matched to a gene: 8. Germline V gene lookup returns CDR1 MNHEY and CDR2 SVGAGI. The CDR3 region is CASSSTPGTGDYGYTF. DNA of the CDR3: TGTGCCAGCAGTTCCACCCCCGGGACAGGGGACTATGGCTACACCTTC.

The chain uses TRBV11-2 and TRBJ2-5; perhaps D is TRBD1 or TRBD2 (5 bases each). This CDR3 is 16 amino acids long. Trimming took 9 bases from V and 5 from J, leaving 25 bases between them. The germline V gene has CDR1 SGHAT and CDR2 FQNNGV. CDR3 region: CASRPIEGSPRETQYF. The CDR3 coding sequence is TGTGCCAGTCGACCCATCGAGGGGAGTCCCCGGGAGACCCAGTACTTC.

The chain is built from TRBV19 and TRBJ2-1; unclear D gene. Germline V lookup: CDR1 LNHDA, CDR2 SQIVND (reference sequence). The V end lost 2 bases, the J end lost 10 bases, and 12 bases lay between the germline ends. The CDR3 consists of 13 residues. CDR3 DNA sequence: TGTGCCAGTAGTATAATACCGGGTTTCGAGCAGTTCTTC. This gives the protein CASSIIPGFEQFF.

In DNA form, the CDR3 reads TGTGCCAGCAGCCAAGGTTGGCCTAGCGGGGACACAGATACGCAGTATTTT. It yields the protein CASSQGWPSGDTDTQYF. The chain recombines TRBV7-3 with TRBJ2-3; 9 bases are shared with TRBD2. Germline V lookup: CDR1 SGHTA, CDR2 FQGTGA. V was clipped by 5 bases and J by 2 bases; unmatched bases: 11. This CDR3 is built from 17 residues.

The chain couples TRBV10-3 to TRBJ2-7; possible D gene TRBD2, 6 bases. The CDR3 length is 14 residues. Germline V CDR1 and CDR2: ENHRY, SYGVKD. The V gene lost 4 bases and the J gene lost 0 bases, with 10 bases spanning the gap. CDR3 DNA sequence: TGTGCCATCAGTGTCAGGCGGGACTCCTACGAGCAGTACTTC. Translated, it gives CAISVRRDSYEQYF.

The chain is built from TRBV2 and TRBJ2-7, with 7 bases matching TRBD1. The CDR3 totals 14 residues. The trim removed 5 bases at V and 6 bases at J, leaving 10 bases unmatched. Germline CDR1 reads SNHLY; CDR2 reads FYNNEI. The CDR3 here is CASSRKTTGAEQYF. DNA of the CDR3: TGTGCCAGCAGTCGGAAGACAACAGGGGCCGAGCAGTACTTC.